This T cell receptor (delta chain) comes out of a study of gamma-delta T cells after stem cell transplantation. TCRdb called clones anew from the RT-PCR reads with CATT. The sample shows fewer than 3,500 delta-chain clones, 3.4% of them seen only once. J gave up 2 bases and V 4 bases, and 9 bases lay outside the gene matches. CDR3 length: 15 amino acids. The germline CDR1 and CDR2 sequences are GEAIGNYY and EKD. A few counts support this clone. This TCR was sampled from a human donor. It is not recorded whose cells these are; they may come from a transplant donor. The sequenced material came from gamma-delta T cells. The V call is TRDV2, the J call TRDJ1; 7 nucleotides match TRDD3. CDR3 DNA: TGTGCCTGTGAGGGATTGGGGGAAAAAACCGATAAACTCATCTTT. Protein: CACEGLGEKTDKLIF.